These T cell receptor beta chains were read from a single sample in a study of blood T cell repertoires in COVID-19. Repertoires were generated with immunoSEQ multiplex PCR, while TCRdb's copy carries only in-frame clones and drops some. Of 150,000 or so clones in the sample, more than 60% were seen once. Sequencing input: peripheral blood. These receptors were obtained from a woman in her fifties or sixties with active or convalescent COVID-19. The conserved cysteine and the conserved F or W are not part of the CDR3 here. Fields, in order: V gene, CDR3 protein.

TRBV20-1 SASLPGDYGYT
TRBV2 ASSGDSNQPQH
TRBV6-5 ASKHLNTEAF
TRBV10-3 AISESWTRGAEAF
TRBV28 ASSVAFGVSPLH
TRBV18 ASSRSSGRSRETQY
TRBV28 ASSWTNSYEQY
TRBV7-2 ASSLTGNKQF
TRBV10-3 AISEPRGVYNEQF
TRBV19 ASMRTVIMNTEAF
TRBV9 ASSVEAGGWFGELF
TRBV6-5 ASSYGWGPTYEQY
TRBV11-2 ASSSSGRVADTQY
TRBV19 ASSDSGGANVLT
TRBV28 ASSPGWKESEAF
TRBV30 ATDRGGNQPQH
TRBV10-3 AISEGVAEAF
TRBV24-1 ATSDGGGYT
TRBV4-3 ASSQDVGSGYLNNEQF
TRBV6-6 ASSNRVTEAF
TRBV5-1 ASSRSGTSGQETQY
TRBV19 ASSDIRGGDTEAF
TRBV27 ASIPDRVTYNEQF
TRBV11-2 ASSLTGQVYNEQF
TRBV18 ASSPRRGGSLSNTGELF
TRBV28 ASRVDRGHGYT
TRBV30 AWSTRLDYGYT
TRBV28 ASKDRGRTEAF
TRBV29-1 SVGQADYGYT